The clone carrying this T cell receptor beta chain occurred a few times. Its matching antigen is unknown. This sample is drawn from a study of T cells after yellow fever vaccination. Points from the study as a whole: Booster samples showed a return of most primary-vaccination clones (roughly 95% CD4, 88% CD8).

A single record per CDR3 protein comes from TCRdb applying MiXCR to the 5' RACE reads. The data show a few hundred thousand distinct CDR3 sequences, 8.7% seen once. CDR1 and CDR2 from the germline V gene are MNHNY and SVGAGI (reference sequence). The CDR3 has 12 residues. Trimming at V came to 7 bases and at J to 5 bases, leaving 5 bases not matched to a gene. V gene TRBV6-6 combines with J gene TRBJ2-7; TRBD1 agrees at 7 bases. The sequence was collected from a man aged 18 to 29 who received the YFV17D yellow fever vaccine. This specimen was CD4+ T cells sorted from PBMCs, taken 5 days after the yellow fever booster vaccination. CDR3 residues: CASTNRGDEQYF. CDR3 DNA: TGTGCCAGCACCAACAGGGGCGACGAGCAGTACTTC.